The 5 T cell receptor beta chains presented below share a single source sample, sequenced in a study of T cell repertoires in cytomegalovirus infection. These receptors have no identified antigens. TCRdb recomputed calls from the reads with MiXCR, one row per CDR3 protein. The sample yields a few hundred thousand distinct CDR3 sequences, about 39% seen once. The sequencing used cultured PBMCs, collected from culture after CMV antigen stimulation. Source of these receptors: a human donor in good health (CMV status not recorded). Some clones in this sample may be carry-over from other donors' samples.

This clonotype occurred many times. The genes are TRBV7-2 and TRBJ2-7; D may be TRBD1 or TRBD2 (5 bases each). V was pared by 4 bases and J by 2 bases, with 9 bases between. The CDR3 runs 13 residues. From germline, CDR1 is SGHTA and CDR2 FQGNSA. The CDR3 region is CASSSRDPYEQYF. The CDR3 coding sequence is TGTGCCAGCAGCTCCAGGGACCCCTACGAGCAGTACTTC.

This clonotype was picked up a small number of times. The chain uses TRBV7-6 and TRBJ2-7, with D perhaps TRBD1 (5 bases). The germline V gene has CDR1 SGHVS and CDR2 FNYEAQ. V was cut by 2 bases and J by 6 bases, with 11 bases left in between. The CDR3 extends over 13 amino acids. This chain's CDR3 is CASSLNGAGEQYF. Here the CDR3 DNA reads TGTGCCAGCAGCTTAAATGGGGCAGGCGAGCAGTACTTC.

The rearrangement joins TRBV7-2 to TRBJ2-1, with TRBD2 matching 7 bases. The CDR3 is 13 residues long. J was trimmed by 9 bases and V by 6 bases; bases with no gene match: 8. Germline CDR1 reads SGHTA; CDR2 reads FQGNSA. Written as DNA, the CDR3 is TGTGCCAGCAGGTACCCACTAGCGTTTGAGCAGTTCTTC. The encoded protein is CASRYPLAFEQFF.

The chain carries TRBV6-1 and TRBJ2-7, with unresolved D. The length of the CDR3 is 11 residues. CDR1 and CDR2 (germline): MNHNS, SASEGT. Trimming stripped 8 bases from V and 2 bases from J, with 7 bases between. CDR3 DNA: TGTGCCAGCTCTGAAACCTACGAGCAGTACTTC. This encodes CASSETYEQYF.

A few counts support this clonotype. The chain has TRBV7-2 and TRBJ2-1, with a weak D call TRBD2 (6 bases). Per germline, CDR1 SGHTA and CDR2 FQGNSA. Trimming removed 0 bases at V and 12 bases at J, with 12 bases between. CDR3 length: 13 amino acids. This CDR3 is CASSLAEGLGQFF. The CDR3 nucleotides are TGTGCCAGCAGCTTAGCGGAGGGGCTCGGGCAGTTCTTC.